The rows below give T cell receptor beta chains drawn from one sample of a study of beta chain features in type 1 diabetes. The protocol was immunoSEQ multiplex PCR, while the TCRdb copy is restricted to in-frame clones and leaves out a portion. Of some 160,000 clones listed, roughly 8% are singletons. Sequenced material: central memory CD4+ T cells from blood. These receptors were collected from a woman between 18 and 29 years old with type 1 diabetes. CDR3s include the opening cysteine and the closing phenylalanine or tryptophan. D genes are given only for firm matches. Size is stated for part of the rows, as once, few or many counts, or as a class when the clone is expanded.

V gene	D gene	clone size	J gene	CDR3 protein	CDR3 DNA
TRBV14	NA	NA	TRBJ2-1	CASSQVSEFNEQFF	TGTGCCAGCAGCCAAGTATCAGAATTCAATGAGCAGTTCTTC
TRBV28	NA	NA	TRBJ1-2	CASSGAGETISYGYTF	TGTGCCAGCAGTGGAGCGGGGGAGACGATCTCCTATGGCTACACCTTC
TRBV18	NA	few	TRBJ2-3	CASSPATGIDTQYF	TGTGCCAGCTCACCCGCGACGGGGATTGATACGCAGTATTTT
TRBV4-1	TRBD1	NA	TRBJ2-5	CASSQAGQGGETQYF	TGCGCCAGCAGCCAGGCTGGACAGGGCGGGGAGACCCAGTACTTC
TRBV27	TRBD1	few	TRBJ1-2	CASSLRTGIGGYTF	TGTGCCAGCAGTCTCCGGACAGGGATAGGTGGCTACACCTTC
TRBV2	NA	few	TRBJ1-2	CASSEAGADRYGYTF	TGTGCCAGCAGTGAAGCGGGGGCAGACCGCTATGGCTACACCTTC
TRBV5-4	TRBD1	NA	TRBJ1-2	CASTRTGTNYGYTF	TGTGCCAGCACCCGGACAGGGACTAACTATGGCTACACCTTC
TRBV7-3	TRBD2	NA	TRBJ2-3	CASSLGWTSGNLDTQYF	TGTGCCAGCAGCTTAGGTTGGACTAGCGGGAATTTAGATACGCAGTATTTT
TRBV6-5	NA	NA	TRBJ1-2	CASRGEQGYNYGYTF	TGTGCCAGCAGAGGAGAGCAGGGTTATAACTATGGCTACACCTTC
TRBV6-1	NA	NA	TRBJ2-7	CASSARTPNPSGQYF	TGTGCCAGCAGTGCACGGACACCCAATCCCTCGGGGCAGTACTTC
TRBV5-1	NA	few	TRBJ2-2	CASNPTAGMAGELFF	TGCGCCAGCAACCCCACGGCAGGGATGGCCGGGGAGCTGTTTTTT
TRBV11-3	NA	NA	TRBJ1-2	CASSIQAYGYTF	TGTGCCAGCAGCATACAGGCCTATGGCTACACCTTC
TRBV11-3	TRBD2	NA	TRBJ2-5	CASSLELAGDSETQYF	TGTGCCAGCAGCTTAGAACTAGCGGGGGACTCGGAGACCCAGTACTTC
TRBV7-2	TRBD2	few	TRBJ2-4	CASSLGGTTNIQYF	TGTGCCAGCAGCTTGGGGGGGACTACAAACATTCAGTACTTC